The 32 T cell receptor beta chains below all came from one sample that was sequenced in a study of T cell changes during pregnancy in multiple sclerosis. Assay: immunoSEQ multiplex PCR; the TCRdb copy retains only in-frame clones and omits some. The table lists 75,000 to 80,000 clones, around 95% of them singletons. Sequencing was performed on peripheral blood, taken in the second trimester of pregnancy. The receptors come from a female donor in good health, enrolled as a control in a pregnancy study.

This chain uses TRBV6-5 with TRBJ2-1, with TRBD2 matching 12 bases. Trimming cost V 2 bases and J 8 bases; bases outside gene matches: 1. Germline CDR1 MNHEY, CDR2 SVGAGI. This CDR3 region has 14 residues. CDR3 sequence (DNA): TGTGCCAGCAGTTACGGACTAGCGGGGTATGAGCAGTTCTTC. Its translation: CASSYGLAGYEQFF.

The chain carries TRBV10-3 and TRBJ2-1; 11 bases agree with TRBD2. The CDR3 totals 15 residues. Unmatched junction bases numbered 9, after V lost 6 bases and J lost 8 bases. CDR1 is ENHRY and CDR2 is SYGVKD in the germline V gene. The CDR3: CAIRISGGAKDEQFF. For the CDR3, the DNA is TGTGCCATCAGAATTAGCGGGGGGGCAAAGGATGAGCAGTTCTTC.

The V call is TRBV30, the J call TRBJ2-2; D is unclear. CDR3 size: 12 residues. Trimming pared 4 bases from V and 3 bases from J, leaving 6 bases between. Germline loops: CDR1 GTSNPN, CDR2 SVGIG (reference sequence). The CDR3 region is CAWNRDTGELFF. As DNA, the CDR3 is TGTGCCTGGAACCGGGACACCGGGGAGCTGTTTTTT.

The chain recombines TRBV30 with TRBJ1-5, with D uncertain. This CDR3 comprises 15 residues. CDR1 GTSNPN and CDR2 SVGIG come from the germline V gene (reference sequence). Trimming cost V 2 bases and J 0 bases, with 11 bases left between them. The chain's CDR3 is CAWSSSGISNQPQHF. CDR3 in DNA: TGTGCCTGGAGTTCATCCGGGATTAGCAATCAGCCCCAGCATTTT.

V gene TRBV4-3 combines with J gene TRBJ1-2; unclear D gene. V lost 1 base and J lost 4, with 13 bases in between. CDR1 is LGHNA, CDR2 YSLEER, per germline. CDR3 length: 15 residues. Written as DNA, the CDR3 is TGCGCCAGCAGCCAAGTGGGCCAGACCATCTATGGCTACACCTTC. It translates to CASSQVGQTIYGYTF.

The V and J genes are TRBV6-1 and TRBJ1-2; D is unclear. The CDR3 totals 17 residues. V lost 1 base and J 3 bases, leaving 18 bases between the germline ends. Germline CDR1 MNHNS, CDR2 SASEGT. The CDR3 DNA sequence: TGTGCCAGCAGTGAAGGGCTCGCATTCCCATTGGACTATGGCTACACCTTC. This encodes CASSEGLAFPLDYGYTF.

The V gene is TRBV11-1, the J gene TRBJ2-1; tentatively, D is TRBD1 (6 bases). CDR3 length: 15 residues. Per the germline V gene, CDR1 is SGHAT and CDR2 is FQDESV (reference sequence). Trimming removed 5 bases at V and 3 bases at J, with 14 bases between. DNA of the CDR3: TGTGCCAGCAGCATCACAGGGCTTCTCTACAATGAGCAGTTCTTC. This gives the protein CASSITGLLYNEQFF.

The rearrangement joins TRBV16 to TRBJ1-6, with 10 bases matching TRBD1. Germline V gene data show CDR1 as KGHSY and CDR2 as FQNENV. This CDR3 is built from 15 residues. The V gene end was trimmed by 4 bases and the J gene end by 11 bases; junction bases not matched to a gene: 8. The CDR3 sequence: CASSPDDRGRTPLHF. The CDR3 region has the DNA TGTGCCAGCAGCCCGGATGACAGGGGGCGAACACCCCTCCACTTT.

The chain couples TRBV10-3 to TRBJ1-5; the D gene is possibly TRBD1 (6 bases). V lost 10 bases and J 6 bases, leaving 19 bases between the germline ends. This CDR3 has 14 residues. Germline V lookup: CDR1 ENHRY, CDR2 SYGVKD. CDR3 nucleotide sequence: TGTGCCACCAGGACTGGGGGCGCGGGTCAGCCCCAGCATTTT. Protein: CATRTGGAGQPQHF.

The chain combines TRBV19 with TRBJ1-1; TRBD1 is a possible D gene (6 bases). Per germline, CDR1 LNHDA and CDR2 SQIVND (reference sequence). This CDR3 is built from 13 residues. Trimming stripped 7 bases from V and 0 bases from J, with 9 bases between. In DNA form, the CDR3 reads TGTGCCAGTAACAGGGTCGTGAACACTGAAGCTTTCTTT. Translated: CASNRVVNTEAFF. Looking up the rest from reference TRBV19 and TRBJ1-1 gives the full variable domain: DGGITQSPKYLFRKEGQNVTLSCEQNLNHDAMYWYRQDPGQGLRLIYYSQIVNDFQKGDIAEGYSVSREKKESFPLTVTSAQKNPTAFYLCASNRVVNTEAFFGQGTRLTVV.

There are a few counts of this clone. The V call is TRBV5-1, the J call TRBJ1-6; D call uncertain. Germline V lookup: CDR1 SGHRS, CDR2 YFSETQ. V lost 1 base to trimming and J lost 6 bases, with 8 bases between them. This CDR3 spans 14 amino acids. CDR3 residues: CASSLTVSNSPLHF. The CDR3 coding sequence is TGCGCCAGCAGCTTGACAGTATCTAATTCACCCCTCCACTTT.

The rearrangement links TRBV11-1 to TRBJ1-1; possibly TRBD1 for D (5 bases). Germline CDR1 is SGHAT and CDR2 is FQDESV (reference sequence). The V gene lost 3 bases and the J gene lost 5 bases, with 19 bases spanning the gap. The length of the CDR3 is 16 residues. The CDR3 coding sequence is TGTGCCAGCAGCTTCTTCCTAATCGGGGGAGGGACTGAAGCTTTCTTT. Protein product: CASSFFLIGGGTEAFF.

This chain links TRBV7-3 with TRBJ2-2; D might be TRBD1 (7 bases). From germline, CDR1 is SGHTA and CDR2 FQGTGA. The CDR3 spans 15 residues. V lost 5 bases to trimming and J lost 6 bases, with 16 bases between them. CDR3 bases: TGTGCCAGCAGCCTCCAGGGGGGTCCCGCCGGGGAGCTGTTTTTT. Translation gives CASSLQGGPAGELFF.

This clone came up once. The V gene is TRBV4-3, the J gene TRBJ2-1, with 10 positions matching TRBD1. V trimming: 0 bases; J trimming: 4 bases; junction bases outside the gene matches: 6. The CDR3 loop spans 17 amino acids. Germline loops: CDR1 LGHNA, CDR2 YSLEER. The CDR3 DNA follows: TGCGCCAGCAGCCAAGATTGGGACAGGGGAGGGTACAATGAGCAGTTCTTC. Encoded protein: CASSQDWDRGGYNEQFF.

The J gene is TRBJ2-3, the V gene TRBV27; TRBD2 matches at 7 bases. V shed 9 bases, J shed 4 bases, and the junction held 10 bases outside the gene matches. This CDR3 comprises 14 residues. Germline CDR1 is MNHEY and CDR2 is SMNVEV (reference sequence). The CDR3, as DNA: TGTGCCAGTTTTGTGTGGGGGGGGGCAGATACGCAGTATTTT. The encoded protein is CASFVWGGADTQYF.

This sequence joins TRBV6-5 and TRBJ1-2; tentatively, D is TRBD1 (6 bases). Trimming took 6 bases from V and 8 from J, leaving 22 bases between them. This CDR3 contains 15 residues. Germline values: CDR1 MNHEY, CDR2 SVGAGI. CDR3 in DNA: TGTGCCAGCAGCCGACTCGGCCAGGGGCCAGGAGGCTACACCTTC. Translating gives CASSRLGQGPGGYTF.

The chain employs TRBV14 and TRBJ2-5; 8 bases fit TRBD1. Germline trimming cut 4 bases from V and 5 bases from J; bases unmatched to any gene: 9. Germline CDR1 is SGHDN and CDR2 is FVKESK. The CDR3 has 15 residues. The CDR3 nucleotides read TGTGCCAGCAGCCTAAGACAGGGGTGGAAGGAGACCCAGTACTTC. Protein: CASSLRQGWKETQYF. The full variable domain, its missing parts supplied by reference TRBV14 and TRBJ2-5, is EAGVTQFPSHSVIEKGQTVTLRCDPISGHDNLYWYRRVMGKEIKFLLHFVKESKQDESGMPNNRFLAERTGGTYSTLKVQPAELEDSGVYFCASSLRQGWKETQYFGPGTRLLVL.

The chain links TRBV29-1 to TRBJ2-7; a possible D gene is TRBD1 (5 bases). The V gene lost 5 bases and the J gene lost 2 bases, with 13 bases spanning the gap. CDR1 is SQVTM and CDR2 is ANQGSEA in the germline V gene. This CDR3 is built from 13 residues. CDR3 coding DNA: TGCAGCGTTTACAGGCCTCTTACCTACGAGCAGTACTTC. As protein: CSVYRPLTYEQYF.

The chain is built from TRBV5-1 and TRBJ1-1, with D uncertain. V lost 6 bases to trimming and J lost 2 bases, with 14 bases between them. This CDR3 is 14 amino acids long. Looked up from germline, CDR1 is SGHRS and CDR2 is YFSETQ. The chain's CDR3 is CASMPAAGNTEAFF. CDR3 DNA: TGCGCCAGCATGCCGGCGGCGGGAAACACTGAAGCTTTCTTT.

V gene TRBV4-1 combines with J gene TRBJ1-5; the match to TRBD1 covers 9 bases. The CDR3 length is 16 residues. With 3 bases clipped from V and 1 base from J, the junction kept 4 bases outside the gene matches. Germline V gives CDR1 MGHRA, CDR2 YSYEKL. The CDR3 DNA is TGCGCCAGCAGCCAGACGACAGGGGGGAGCAATCAGCCCCAGCATTTT. This sequence encodes CASSQTTGGSNQPQHF.

This chain joins TRBV7-6 and TRBJ2-1; maybe TRBD1 (5 bases). The CDR3 totals 15 residues. The V and J ends lost 5 bases and 5 bases respectively, with 16 bases between them. CDR1 and CDR2 (germline): SGHVS, FNYEAQ. CDR3 sequence reads: CASSAVGQDHNEQFF. The CDR3 nucleotides read TGTGCCAGCAGCGCGGTGGGGCAGGACCACAATGAGCAGTTCTTC.

The rearrangement uses TRBV19 and TRBJ2-3; 8 nucleotides agree with TRBD1. The germline V gene encodes CDR1 LNHDA and CDR2 SQIVND (reference sequence). V gave up 6 bases and J gave up 2 bases; unmatched junction bases: 19. CDR3 length equals 19 residues. CDR3 protein: CASRGVAGGRVRSTDTQYF. DNA of the CDR3: TGTGCCAGTAGAGGTGTGGCAGGGGGCCGGGTGAGGTCCACAGATACGCAGTATTTT.

The V call is TRBV19, the J call TRBJ1-1; maybe TRBD1 (6 bases). The V end lost 4 bases, the J end lost 2 bases, and 17 bases lay between the germline ends. The CDR3 consists of 16 residues. Germline lookup yields CDR1 LNHDA and CDR2 SQIVND (reference sequence). This CDR3 is CASSTVPGTLNTEAFF. For the CDR3, the DNA is TGTGCCAGTAGTACTGTACCCGGGACACTAAACACTGAAGCTTTCTTT.

The chain is built from TRBV10-2 and TRBJ1-6; no definite D call. Germline V gene sequence: CDR1 WSHSY, CDR2 SAAADI. The CDR3 contains 16 residues. V gave up 2 bases and J gave up 0 bases, with 8 bases separating them. The CDR3 DNA follows: TGCGCCAGCAGTGAGAACACCTCCTCCTATAATTCACCCCTCCACTTT. The encoded protein is CASSENTSSYNSPLHF.

This sequence joins TRBV4-3 and TRBJ1-2; D is perhaps TRBD1 (6 bases). Per germline, CDR1 LGHNA and CDR2 YSLEER. CDR3 length: 15 residues. The V end was cut by 1 base, the J end by 7 bases, with 16 bases between. In DNA form, the CDR3 reads TGCGCCAGCAGCCAAGGGAGGACAGTAATAGGTGGCTACACCTTC. It translates to CASSQGRTVIGGYTF.

The gene calls are TRBV14 and TRBJ2-7; no definite D call. The length of the CDR3 is 12 residues. Between the trimmed V and J ends, which lost 1 base and 4 bases, there was a span of 5 bases. Germline assignment: CDR1 SGHDN and CDR2 FVKESK. CDR3 bases: TGTGCCAGCAGCCAAGTCCCGTACGAGCAGTACTTC. This translates into CASSQVPYEQYF.

The V call is TRBV6-1, the J call TRBJ1-5, with D perhaps matching TRBD1 (6 bases). The germline gives CDR1 MNHNS, CDR2 SASEGT. The V gene lost 2 bases and the J gene lost 0 bases, with 17 bases spanning the gap. The CDR3 has 18 residues. The CDR3 spells CASSESRGGGYSNQPQHF. CDR3 bases: TGTGCCAGCAGTGAATCCAGGGGCGGAGGATATAGCAATCAGCCCCAGCATTTT.

The rearrangement uses TRBV12-5 and TRBJ2-7; 8 bases align to TRBD1. This CDR3 region has 17 residues. The V gene's germline CDR1 is LGHNT and CDR2 FRNRAP. The V and J ends lost 2 bases and 3 bases, in that order; junction bases with no gene match: 12. CDR3 region: CASGLTMTTDRDYEQYF. The CDR3 bases are TGTGCTAGTGGTTTGACGATGACGACGGACAGGGACTACGAGCAGTACTTC. The full variable domain, with the rest looked up from reference TRBV12-5 and TRBJ2-7, is DARVTQTPRHKVTEMGQEVTMRCQPILGHNTVFWYRQTMMQGLELLAYFRNRAPLDDSGMPKDRFSAEMPDATLATLKIQPSEPRDSAVYFCASGLTMTTDRDYEQYFGPGTRLTVT.

This clone is a singleton in its sample. The chain's CDR3 is CASSLPGQGHEQFF. The CDR3 DNA is TGTGCCAGCAGTTTACCAGGCCAGGGTCATGAGCAGTTCTTC. This chain uses TRBV27 with TRBJ2-1; D possibly corresponds to TRBD1 (5 bases). The CDR3 contains 14 residues. V shed 2 bases and J shed 8 bases, with 13 bases lying between them. Germline values: CDR1 MNHEY, CDR2 SMNVEV (reference sequence).

This clone has a handful of counts. The chain has TRBV6-6 and TRBJ1-2; D unclear. The CDR3 spans 14 residues. The germline V gene has CDR1 MNHNY and CDR2 SVGAGI (reference sequence). Trimming removed 6 bases from V and 1 base from J, with 12 bases in between. DNA for the CDR3: TGTGCCAGCAGACCAACCGAACTTAACTATGGCTACACCTTC. Translated: CASRPTELNYGYTF.

The chain has TRBV11-3 and TRBJ2-1; 12 bases agree with TRBD2. Unmatched junction bases numbered 11, after V lost 5 bases and J lost 0 bases. CDR3 size: 19 residues. Germline CDR1 reads SGHNT; CDR2 reads YENEEA. The CDR3 DNA reads as TGTGCCAGCAGCCGACGAAGGACTAGCGGGGACTACTCCTACAATGAGCAGTTCTTC. It translates to CASSRRRTSGDYSYNEQFF.

The rearrangement links TRBV5-4 to TRBJ2-1; 9 bases align to TRBD1. This CDR3 comprises 15 residues. The junction had 6 bases not matched to a gene; V was cut back by 4 bases and J by 4 bases. Germline V gene data show CDR1 as SGHNT and CDR2 as YYREEE (reference sequence). The CDR3 spells CASSIGQGSYNEQFF. DNA of the CDR3: TGTGCCAGCAGCATCGGACAGGGGTCATACAATGAGCAGTTCTTC.